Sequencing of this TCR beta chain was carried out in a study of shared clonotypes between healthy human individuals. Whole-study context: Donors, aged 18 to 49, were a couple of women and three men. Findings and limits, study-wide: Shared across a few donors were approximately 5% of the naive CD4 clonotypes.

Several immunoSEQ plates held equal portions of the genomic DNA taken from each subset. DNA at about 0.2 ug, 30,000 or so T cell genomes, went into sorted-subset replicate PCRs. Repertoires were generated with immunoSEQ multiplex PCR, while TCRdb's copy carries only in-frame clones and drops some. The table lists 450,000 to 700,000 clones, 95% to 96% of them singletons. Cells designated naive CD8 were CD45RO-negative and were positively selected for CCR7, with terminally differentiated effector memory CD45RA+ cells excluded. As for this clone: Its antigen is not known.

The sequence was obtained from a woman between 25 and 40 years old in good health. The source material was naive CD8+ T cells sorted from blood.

The CDR3 coding sequence is TGTGCCAGCAGCACGGGTGACCTCTACGAGCAGTACTTC. As protein: CASSTGDLYEQYF. The chain employs TRBV5-6 and TRBJ2-7; no clear D gene. V was cut by 4 bases and J by 3 bases, with 11 bases left in between. The CDR3 loop spans 13 amino acids. The germline gives CDR1 SGHDT, CDR2 YYEEEE.